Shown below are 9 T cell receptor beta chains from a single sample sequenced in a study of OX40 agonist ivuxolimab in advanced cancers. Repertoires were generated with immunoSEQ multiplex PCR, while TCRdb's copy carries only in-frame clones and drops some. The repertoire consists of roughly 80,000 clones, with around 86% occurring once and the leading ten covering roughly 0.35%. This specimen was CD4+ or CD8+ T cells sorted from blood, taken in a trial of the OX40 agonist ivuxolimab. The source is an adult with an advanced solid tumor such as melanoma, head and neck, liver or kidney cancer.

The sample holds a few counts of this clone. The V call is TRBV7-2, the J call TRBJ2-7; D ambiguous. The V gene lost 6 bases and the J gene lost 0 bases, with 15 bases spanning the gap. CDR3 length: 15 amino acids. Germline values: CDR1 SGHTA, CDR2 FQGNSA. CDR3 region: CASSPRSGVSYEQYF. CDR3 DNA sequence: TGTGCCAGCAGTCCGAGGTCCGGAGTCTCCTACGAGCAGTACTTC. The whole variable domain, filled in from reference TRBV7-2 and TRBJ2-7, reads GAGVSQSPSNKVTEKGKDVELRCDPISGHTALYWYRQSLGQGLEFLIYFQGNSAPDKSGLPSDRFSAERTGGSVSTLTIQRTQQEDSAVYLCASSPRSGVSYEQYFGPGTRLTVT.

The CDR3 coding sequence is TGTGCCAGCAGTGGGACTAGCGGGAGGTCATTCAATGAGCAGTTCTTC. Its protein product is CASSGTSGRSFNEQFF. The J gene is TRBJ2-1, the V gene TRBV2, with TRBD2 identical over 14 bases. The trim removed 4 bases at V and 6 bases at J, leaving 5 bases unmatched. Germline V gives CDR1 SNHLY, CDR2 FYNNEI. The CDR3 contains 16 residues.

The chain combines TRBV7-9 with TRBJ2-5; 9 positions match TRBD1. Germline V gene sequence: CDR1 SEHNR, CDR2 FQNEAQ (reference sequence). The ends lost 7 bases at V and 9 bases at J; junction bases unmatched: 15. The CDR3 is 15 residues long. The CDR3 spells CASTPGQGPLWAQYF. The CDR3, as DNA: TGTGCCAGCACCCCGGGACAGGGCCCTCTCTGGGCCCAGTACTTC.

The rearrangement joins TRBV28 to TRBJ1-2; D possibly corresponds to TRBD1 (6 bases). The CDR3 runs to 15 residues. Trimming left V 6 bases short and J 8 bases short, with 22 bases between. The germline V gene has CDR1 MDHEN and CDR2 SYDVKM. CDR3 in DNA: TGTGCCAGCAGCCTCGGTGTAGGGGGAATCCGCGGCTACACCTTC. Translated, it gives CASSLGVGGIRGYTF.

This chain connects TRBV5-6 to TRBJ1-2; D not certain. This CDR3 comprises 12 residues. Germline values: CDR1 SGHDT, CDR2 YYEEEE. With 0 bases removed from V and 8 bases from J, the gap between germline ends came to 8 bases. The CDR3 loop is CASSLVTSGYTF. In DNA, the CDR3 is TGTGCCAGCAGCTTGGTGACATCGGGCTACACCTTC.

The CDR3 region has the DNA TGTGCCATCAGCCCAGGGGGGAGAGGCTACACCTTC. Translation gives CAISPGGRGYTF. This chain connects TRBV10-3 to TRBJ1-2; 7 bases match TRBD1. The germline V gene encodes CDR1 ENHRY and CDR2 SYGVKD. Trimming removed 6 bases from V and 8 bases from J; junction bases left unmatched: 6. The CDR3 extends over 12 amino acids.

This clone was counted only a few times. The CDR3 nucleotides are TGTGCCAGCAGCTTAGTGCCAGGGGGCGTAGGCACTGAAGCTTTCTTT. This sequence encodes CASSLVPGGVGTEAFF. The gene calls are TRBV7-2 and TRBJ1-1, with 8 bases aligning to TRBD1. The V segment lost 1 base and the J segment 4 bases; nucleotides outside the gene matches: 8. The germline gives CDR1 SGHTA, CDR2 FQGNSA. The CDR3 runs 16 residues.

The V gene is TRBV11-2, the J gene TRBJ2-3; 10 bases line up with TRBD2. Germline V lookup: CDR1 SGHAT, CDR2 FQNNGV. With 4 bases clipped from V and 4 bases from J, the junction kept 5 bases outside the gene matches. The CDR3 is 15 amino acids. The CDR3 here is CASSYLAGGPDTQYF. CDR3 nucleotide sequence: TGTGCCAGCAGCTATTTAGCGGGGGGACCAGATACGCAGTATTTT. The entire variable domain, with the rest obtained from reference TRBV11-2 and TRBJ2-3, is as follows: EAGVAQSPRYKIIEKRQSVAFWCNPISGHATLYWYQQILGQGPKLLIQFQNNGVVDDSQLPKDRFSAERLKGVDSTLKIQPAKLEDSAVYLCASSYLAGGPDTQYFGPGTRLTVL.

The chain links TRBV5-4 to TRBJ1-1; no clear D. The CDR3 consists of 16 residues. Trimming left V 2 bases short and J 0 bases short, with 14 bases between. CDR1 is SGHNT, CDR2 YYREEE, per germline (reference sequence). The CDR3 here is CASSLSGFGMNTEAFF. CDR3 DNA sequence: TGTGCCAGCAGCTTAAGCGGGTTCGGGATGAACACTGAAGCTTTCTTT.